The clone carrying this TCR beta chain came up many times. This record comes from a study of Graves' ophthalmopathy and Graves' hyperthyroidism. CDR3 size: 14 residues. V shed 5 bases, J shed 14 bases, and the junction held 13 bases outside the gene matches. Germline V gene lookup returns CDR1 DFQATT and CDR2 SNEGSKA (reference sequence). Beta-chain TCR CDR3 regions were amplified from RNA transcripts. Second-round multiplex PCR came after a first-round RT-PCR that employed HTBI primers. TCRdb passed the multiplex PCR reads through MiXCR, listing each CDR3 protein once. Of just over 600,000 distinct CDR3 sequences in the sample, 22% were seen once. Stable hyperthyroid donors showed no ophthalmopathy during 18 months follow-up. Researchers turned away patients with other autoimmune diseases, uncontrolled infections, pregnancy or lactation. PBMCs came from roughly 10 ml of fresh peripheral blood.

This TCR was sampled from a woman in her late teens or twenties with stable Graves' hyperthyroidism. Some clones in this sample may be carry-over from other donors' samples. The source material was peripheral blood. This chain links TRBV20-1 with TRBJ1-6; 9 bases map to TRBD1. DNA for the CDR3: TGCAGTGCTCCGACGGGACAGGGAAGAGGATCCCTCCACTTT. Its translation is CSAPTGQGRGSLHF.